The clone carrying this T cell receptor beta chain was picked up a small number of times. Through a sample-barcoded 5' primer and a J-beta primer mix, a second PCR was run for about 6 to 12 cycles. TCRdb reanalysed the 5' RACE reads using MiXCR and keeps one entry per CDR3 protein. This table has fewer than 750,000 distinct CDR3 sequences, roughly 48% appearing once. With 1 base removed from V and 9 bases from J, the gap between germline ends came to 7 bases. The CDR3 is made up of 11 amino acids. CDR1 DFQATT and CDR2 SNEGSKA come from the germline V gene (reference sequence). This specimen belongs to a study of blood T cells in healthy people across ages.

Sequencing input: blood. The source is a man older than 75 in good health. This sequence joins TRBV20-1 and TRBJ2-1; D is perhaps TRBD2 (6 bases). CDR3 loop: CSARVGGEQFF. For the CDR3, the DNA is TGCAGTGCTAGAGTGGGAGGTGAGCAGTTCTTC.